These 23 T cell receptor beta chains were sequenced from one sample in a study of CD8+ T cells in alopecia areata. RNA was extracted and reverse transcribed into cDNA as the sequencing template. The data were produced by immunoSEQ multiplex PCR, yet TCRdb's version contains in-frame clones alone and is incomplete. The sample records 150,000 to 200,000 clones, approximately 56% being singletons. The sample in question was CD4+ T cells sorted from blood, obtained at week 0. The receptors originated from a human donor with alopecia areata.

This clone has only one observation. The rearrangement joins TRBV13 to TRBJ1-6; D is perhaps TRBD1 (6 bases). V lost 4 bases and J 7 bases, leaving 14 bases between the germline ends. The germline V gene has CDR1 PRHDT and CDR2 FYEKMQ (reference sequence). CDR3 length: 15 amino acids. The CDR3 DNA sequence: TGTGCCAGCAGCTCCGGACGACAGGCCAATTCACCCCTCCACTTT. The encoded protein is CASSSGRQANSPLHF.

The chain recombines TRBV29-1 with TRBJ2-1; 8 nucleotides align to TRBD1. The trim removed 6 bases at V and 5 bases at J, leaving 12 bases unmatched. CDR1 is SQVTM, CDR2 ANQGSEA, per germline. This CDR3 contains 15 residues. CDR3 nucleotides: TGCAGCGTGATCTACGGGACAGGAAGTAACAATGAGCAGTTCTTC. This sequence encodes CSVIYGTGSNNEQFF.

This clone appeared a few times. The chain carries TRBV30 and TRBJ2-2, with 9 bases fitting TRBD1. The CDR3 runs 15 residues. CDR1 is GTSNPN and CDR2 is SVGIG in the germline V gene (reference sequence). V lost 2 bases to trimming and J lost 4 bases; unmatched junction nucleotides: 5. CDR3 in amino acids: CAWSPRDRVTGELFF. Here the CDR3 DNA reads TGTGCCTGGAGTCCCCGGGACAGGGTCACCGGGGAGCTGTTTTTT.

J is TRBJ1-5 and V is TRBV29-1; perhaps TRBD1 as D (6 bases). The CDR3 covers 13 residues. Germline CDR1 and CDR2: SQVTM and ANQGSEA. V dropped 6 bases and J dropped 3 bases, with 12 bases sitting between them. The CDR3 protein is CSVAGQNNQPQHF. CDR3 DNA sequence: TGCAGCGTGGCAGGACAGAACAATCAGCCCCAGCATTTT. Supplemented by reference TRBV29-1 and TRBJ1-5, the full variable domain reads SAVISQKPSRDICQRGTSLTIQCQVDSQVTMMFWYRQQPGQSLTLIATANQGSEATYESGFVIDKFPISRPNLTFSTLTVSNMSPEDSSIYLCSVAGQNNQPQHFGDGTRLSIL.

The V call is TRBV30, the J call TRBJ1-5; TRBD1 matches at 9 bases. The CDR3 has 15 residues. CDR1 and CDR2 from the germline V gene are GTSNPN and SVGIG (reference sequence). V shed 3 bases and J 3 bases; nucleotides not matched to a gene: 6. CDR3: CAWRATGGLNQPQHF. DNA for the CDR3: TGTGCCTGGAGGGCGACAGGGGGTCTCAATCAGCCCCAGCATTTT.

The J gene is TRBJ2-1, the V gene TRBV29-1; perhaps TRBD2 as D (6 bases). V was trimmed by 2 bases and J by 7 bases, leaving 9 bases between them. Germline V gives CDR1 SQVTM, CDR2 ANQGSEA. The CDR3 is 12 amino acids. CDR3 region: CSVETGTNEQFF. For the CDR3, the DNA is TGCAGCGTTGAAACCGGGACTAATGAGCAGTTCTTC.

The rearrangement joins TRBV28 to TRBJ1-1; D perhaps matches TRBD1 (5 bases). The germline V and J ends were trimmed by 10 bases and 5 bases, with 17 bases remaining between them. CDR1 is MDHEN and CDR2 is SYDVKM in the germline V gene. CDR3 length equals 13 residues. The DNA of the CDR3 is TGTGCCATCAGCGTACAGGTCAAGACTGAAGCTTTCTTT. Encoded protein: CAISVQVKTEAFF. Full variable domain (outside the CDR3, taken from reference TRBV28 and TRBJ1-1): DVKVTQSSRYLVKRTGEKVFLECVQDMDHENMFWYRQDPGLGLRLIYFSYDVKMKEKGDIPEGYSVSREKKERFSLILESASTNQTSMYLCAISVQVKTEAFFGQGTRLTVV.

The sample holds one count of this clone. The chain employs TRBV27 and TRBJ1-5; 7 nucleotides agree with TRBD1. Germline values: CDR1 MNHEY, CDR2 SMNVEV (reference sequence). Trimming at V came to 5 bases and at J to 0 bases, leaving 4 bases not matched to a gene. The CDR3 totals 15 residues. The CDR3 DNA follows: TGTGCCAGCAGTCGCGGGACAGATAGCAATCAGCCCCAGCATTTT. It translates to CASSRGTDSNQPQHF.

This chain uses TRBV5-6 with TRBJ2-4; 7 bases align to TRBD1. Germline V CDR1 and CDR2: SGHDT, YYEEEE. Unmatched junction bases numbered 5, after V lost 4 bases and J lost 4 bases. The CDR3 totals 14 residues. CDR3 bases: TGTGCCAGCAGCGTGGGACAGCTAAAAAACATTCAGTACTTC. This codes for CASSVGQLKNIQYF.

This chain uses TRBV4-1 with TRBJ2-1; the match to TRBD1 covers 9 bases. Germline V lookup: CDR1 MGHRA, CDR2 YSYEKL. Trimming cost V 4 bases and J 4 bases; bases outside gene matches: 8. The CDR3 is 16 residues long. The chain's CDR3 is CASSLTGQGVYNEQFF. CDR3 DNA: TGCGCCAGCAGCCTTACGGGACAGGGCGTATACAATGAGCAGTTCTTC.

The J gene is TRBJ2-3, the V gene TRBV5-1, with D perhaps being TRBD1 or TRBD2 (5 bases each). Germline-derived CDR1 and CDR2 are SGHRS and YFSETQ. The CDR3 runs 16 residues. V dropped 4 bases and J dropped 1 base, with 16 bases sitting between them. The CDR3 protein is CASSARGQGGTDTQYF. As DNA, the CDR3 is TGCGCCAGCAGCGCCCGCGGGCAGGGTGGCACAGATACGCAGTATTTT.

The CDR3 region is CASSNQVEQYF. The CDR3, as DNA: TGTGCCAGCAGCAATCAGGTCGAGCAGTACTTC. The chain combines TRBV7-2 with TRBJ2-7; no definite D call. Germline V gene sequence: CDR1 SGHTA, CDR2 FQGNSA. Deletions cut 5 bases from V and 6 bases from J, with 8 bases between. The CDR3 is 11 amino acids.

The chain employs TRBV4-1 and TRBJ2-2; maybe TRBD2 (5 bases). There are 16 residues in the CDR3. Germline CDR1 and CDR2: MGHRA and YSYEKL. The V end lost 1 base, the J end lost 2 bases, and 11 bases lay between the germline ends. The CDR3 DNA sequence: TGCGCCAGCAGCCAAGGGAGGAACCCAAACACCGGGGAGCTGTTTTTT. Protein: CASSQGRNPNTGELFF.

This clone was observed a handful of times. CDR3 protein: CASSPGTDYGYTF. CDR3 sequence (DNA): TGTGCCAGCAGTCCCGGGACGGACTATGGCTACACCTTC. The chain carries TRBV2 and TRBJ1-2, with D tentatively TRBD1 (5 bases). Germline-derived CDR1 and CDR2 are SNHLY and FYNNEI. This CDR3 is built from 13 residues. Trimming took off 5 bases at V and 3 bases at J, with 10 bases between the two ends. Complete variable domain (other parts from reference TRBV2 and TRBJ1-2): EPEVTQTPSHQVTQMGQEVILRCVPISNHLYFYWYRQILGQKVEFLVSFYNNEISEKSEIFDDQFSVERPDGSNFTLKIRSTKLEDSAMYFCASSPGTDYGYTFGSGTRLTVV.

The gene calls are TRBV7-2 and TRBJ2-3; possibly TRBD2 for D (7 bases). The germline gives CDR1 SGHTA, CDR2 FQGNSA. Between the trimmed V and J ends, which lost 8 bases and 2 bases, there was a span of 20 bases. The CDR3 is made up of 16 amino acids. CDR3 region: CASQGSAGALTDTQYF. CDR3 nucleotides: TGTGCCAGCCAAGGCAGTGCGGGGGCCCTCACAGATACGCAGTATTTT.

The gene calls are TRBV25-1 and TRBJ1-3; 9 bases match TRBD1. With V trimmed by 6 bases and J by 3 bases, 9 bases remained unmatched. CDR3 length: 16 residues. Germline V gene sequence: CDR1 MGHDK, CDR2 SYGVNS. The CDR3 bases are TGTGCCAGCAGGGAGACAGGGGGACCTGGTGGAAACACCATATATTTT. It codes for CASRETGGPGGNTIYF.

The rearrangement links TRBV7-9 to TRBJ2-3, with no clear D. V lost 0 bases and J 1 base, leaving 5 bases between the germline ends. This CDR3 is built from 14 residues. Germline V CDR1 and CDR2: SEHNR, FQNEAQ (reference sequence). This chain's CDR3 is CASSLAEGTDTQYF. The CDR3 coding sequence is TGTGCCAGCAGCTTAGCTGAAGGCACAGATACGCAGTATTTT. Looking up the rest from reference TRBV7-9 and TRBJ2-3 gives the full variable domain: DTGVSQNPRHKITKRGQNVTFRCDPISEHNRLYWYRQTLGQGPEFLTYFQNEAQLEKSRLLSDRFSAERPKGSFSTLEIQRTEQGDSAMYLCASSLAEGTDTQYFGPGTRLTVL.

V usage is TRBV19 and J usage is TRBJ2-5, with no clear D. The CDR3 has 13 residues. Trimming took 3 bases from V and 4 from J, leaving 9 bases between them. The germline CDR1 and CDR2 sequences are LNHDA and SQIVND (reference sequence). The CDR3 protein is CASSMGMSETQYF. Here the CDR3 DNA reads TGTGCCAGTAGTATGGGGATGTCAGAGACCCAGTACTTC.

This clone was detected only a few times. This chain joins TRBV29-1 and TRBJ1-1, with no clear D. CDR1 SQVTM and CDR2 ANQGSEA come from the germline V gene. The CDR3 extends over 11 amino acids. V dropped 4 bases and J dropped 5 bases, with 8 bases sitting between them. CDR3 amino acids: CSVALGTEAFF. The CDR3 nucleotides read TGCAGCGTTGCCCTGGGGACTGAAGCTTTCTTT.

The rearrangement joins TRBV30 to TRBJ1-6; 9 bases line up with TRBD1. J lost 8 bases, V lost 5 bases, and 4 bases had no gene match. CDR3 size: 13 residues. CDR1 is GTSNPN, CDR2 SVGIG, per germline (reference sequence). The CDR3 region is CAWGRQGDSPLHF. CDR3 sequence (DNA): TGTGCCTGGGGAAGACAGGGGGATTCACCCCTCCACTTT.

This chain links TRBV19 with TRBJ2-1; maybe TRBD1 (8 bases). The V gene's germline CDR1 is LNHDA and CDR2 SQIVND (reference sequence). This CDR3 spans 16 amino acids. The V gene lost 8 bases and the J gene lost 12 bases, with 29 bases spanning the gap. Here the CDR3 DNA reads TGTGCCAGTGCCTCCGACAGGGGACTACTTTTGGGGGTGCAGTTCTTC. Its translation is CASASDRGLLLGVQFF.

The V call is TRBV7-9, the J call TRBJ2-7; D may be TRBD2 (5 bases). The germline V gene has CDR1 SEHNR and CDR2 FQNEAQ (reference sequence). The CDR3 has 16 residues. Trimming took 0 bases from V and 2 from J, leaving 14 bases between them. The CDR3 here is CASSLAWETSTYEQYF. CDR3 DNA: TGTGCCAGCAGCTTAGCGTGGGAGACTTCAACCTACGAGCAGTACTTC.

V usage is TRBV7-2 and J usage is TRBJ1-2, with D unresolved. Germline V gene sequence: CDR1 SGHTA, CDR2 FQGNSA. The CDR3 has 15 amino acids. V lost 1 base and J 4 bases, leaving 13 bases between the germline ends. In DNA form, the CDR3 reads TGTGCCAGCAGCTTAGATTTCGGAGGTGCCTATGGCTACACCTTC. Its protein product is CASSLDFGGAYGYTF. Together with reference TRBV7-2 and TRBJ1-2, the CDR3 gives the full variable domain: GAGVSQSPSNKVTEKGKDVELRCDPISGHTALYWYRQSLGQGLEFLIYFQGNSAPDKSGLPSDRFSAERTGGSVSTLTIQRTQQEDSAVYLCASSLDFGGAYGYTFGSGTRLTVV.